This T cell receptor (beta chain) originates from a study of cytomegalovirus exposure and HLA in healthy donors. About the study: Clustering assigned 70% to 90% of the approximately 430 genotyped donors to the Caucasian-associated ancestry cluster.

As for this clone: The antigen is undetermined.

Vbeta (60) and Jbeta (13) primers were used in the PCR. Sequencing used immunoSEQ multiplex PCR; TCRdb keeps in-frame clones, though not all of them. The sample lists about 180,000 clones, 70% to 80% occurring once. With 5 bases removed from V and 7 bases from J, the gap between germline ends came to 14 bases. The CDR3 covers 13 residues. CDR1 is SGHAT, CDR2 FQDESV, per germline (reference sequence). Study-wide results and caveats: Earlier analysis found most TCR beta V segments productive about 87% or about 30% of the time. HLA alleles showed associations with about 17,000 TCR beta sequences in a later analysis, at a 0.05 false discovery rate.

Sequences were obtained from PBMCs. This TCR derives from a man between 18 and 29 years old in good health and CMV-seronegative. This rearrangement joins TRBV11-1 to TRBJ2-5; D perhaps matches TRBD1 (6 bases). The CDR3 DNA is TGTGCCAGCAGCCAGGGACAAGGTGGGACCCAGTACTTC. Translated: CASSQGQGGTQYF.